The 28 T cell receptor beta chains in this list originate from one sample, sequenced in a study of CD8 T cells in ankylosing spondylitis. TCRdb re-derived calls from the 5' RACE reads in MiXCR, one entry per CDR3 protein. This sample has more than 300,000 distinct CDR3 sequences, with approximately 10% found just once. The sequencing sample was made of blood, either unsorted or a sorted T cell fraction (not recorded which). These receptor sequences come from a female donor with ankylosing spondylitis or in good health (not recorded which).

This clonotype was detected many times. The chain employs TRBV11-3 and TRBJ1-1; no clear D gene. Germline CDR1 reads SGHNT; CDR2 reads YENEEA. With 5 bases removed from V and 0 bases from J, the gap between germline ends came to 10 bases. The CDR3 consists of 14 residues. The CDR3 DNA is TGTGCCAGCAGCCCAAGCGGACTGAACACTGAAGCTTTCTTT. Its translation: CASSPSGLNTEAFF. The full variable domain, its missing parts supplied by reference TRBV11-3 and TRBJ1-1, is EAGVVQSPRYKIIEKKQPVAFWCNPISGHNTLYWYLQNLGQGPELLIRYENEEAVDDSQLPKDRFSAERLKGVDSTLKIQPAELGDSAVYLCASSPSGLNTEAFFGQGTRLTVV.

In its sample, this clonotype was seen a few times. The genes are TRBV28 and TRBJ2-1; TRBD2 agrees at 9 bases. The trim removed 6 bases at V and 16 bases at J, leaving 7 bases unmatched. Germline CDR1 is MDHEN and CDR2 is SYDVKM. CDR3 length: 11 residues. The CDR3 loop is CASSGTSSPFF. Written as DNA, the CDR3 is TGTGCCAGCAGCGGGACTAGCTCCCCTTTCTTC.

This clonotype was seen ten or more times. V usage is TRBV5-1 and J usage is TRBJ1-1; tentatively, D is TRBD1 (6 bases). V was clipped by 2 bases and J by 6 bases, with 17 bases between them. The CDR3 has 15 amino acids. The germline gives CDR1 SGHRS, CDR2 YFSETQ. DNA of the CDR3: TGCGCCAGCAGCTTAGGACAGAACAAAGTTCCTGAAGCTTTCTTT. This gives the protein CASSLGQNKVPEAFF. Full variable domain (rest looked up from reference TRBV5-1 and TRBJ1-1): KAGVTQTPRYLIKTRGQQVTLSCSPISGHRSVSWYQQTPGQGLQFLFEYFSETQRNKGNFPGRFSGRQFSNSRSEMNVSTLELGDSALYLCASSLGQNKVPEAFFGQGTRLTVV.

This clonotype was seen many times. The chain combines TRBV10-3 with TRBJ2-1; unclear D gene. V was pared by 8 bases and J by 10 bases, with 15 bases between. Per germline, CDR1 ENHRY and CDR2 SYGVKD. CDR3 length: 12 amino acids. The DNA for the CDR3 is TGTGCCATCGGACCCCTCCCCATGGAGCAGTTCTTC. Translating it yields CAIGPLPMEQFF.

This clonotype was detected ten times or more. The chain couples TRBV20-1 to TRBJ2-1; TRBD2 aligns across 8 bases. The V gene's germline CDR1 is DFQATT and CDR2 SNEGSKA (reference sequence). The J segment lost 1 base and the V segment lost 5 bases, leaving 7 bases of the junction unmatched. This CDR3 is built from 15 residues. CDR3 DNA sequence: TGCAGTGCTCCTACGGGGGGGGCTTCCTACAATGAGCAGTTCTTC. Protein: CSAPTGGASYNEQFF.

This clonotype was counted at least ten times. The gene calls are TRBV18 and TRBJ1-5; no reliable D call. With 2 bases removed from V and 0 bases from J, the gap between germline ends came to 8 bases. The length of the CDR3 is 15 residues. In germline, CDR1 is KGHSH, CDR2 LQKENI. The CDR3 DNA sequence: TGTGCCAGCTCACCAGCCGGAGCTAGCAATCAGCCCCAGCATTTT. Translating it yields CASSPAGASNQPQHF.

This clonotype was counted many times. This rearrangement joins TRBV6-1 to TRBJ1-4, with 12 positions matching TRBD1. The CDR3 runs 17 residues. Germline values: CDR1 MNHNS, CDR2 SASEGT. V gave up 5 bases and J gave up 7 bases; unmatched junction bases: 11. The CDR3 reads CASSRPGTGGPFEKLFF. The CDR3 bases are TGTGCCAGCAGTCGTCCCGGGACAGGGGGCCCGTTTGAAAAACTGTTTTTT.

The sample holds many counts of this clonotype. The V and J genes are TRBV4-3 and TRBJ2-5; no reliable D call. The germline CDR1 and CDR2 sequences are LGHNA and YSLEER. Trimming stripped 0 bases from V and 4 bases from J, with 12 bases between. CDR3 length: 15 residues. As DNA, the CDR3 is TGCGCCAGCAGCCAAGATCGAGGTTACGGAGAGACCCAGTACTTC. Its translation is CASSQDRGYGETQYF.

This clonotype was counted at least ten times. The chain uses TRBV10-3 and TRBJ1-5; no clear D. Germline V gene lookup returns CDR1 ENHRY and CDR2 SYGVKD. The CDR3 consists of 14 residues. The V and J ends lost 10 bases and 7 bases respectively, with 20 bases between them. The CDR3 DNA reads TGTGCCACCGGGTTCGACGGCCTGGGACAGCCCCAGCATTTT. Protein: CATGFDGLGQPQHF.

This clonotype was observed many times. The chain couples TRBV20-1 to TRBJ1-1; 7 bases agree with TRBD1. CDR3 length equals 14 residues. CDR1 and CDR2 from the germline V gene are DFQATT and SNEGSKA (reference sequence). V was clipped by 6 bases and J by 1 base; unmatched bases: 8. This chain's CDR3 is CSAELGTANTEAFF. Written as DNA, the CDR3 is TGCAGTGCCGAACTTGGGACAGCGAACACTGAAGCTTTCTTT.

In its sample, this clonotype was seen a few times. V and J are TRBV6-1 and TRBJ2-1; 10 nucleotides match TRBD2. The germline V gene encodes CDR1 MNHNS and CDR2 SASEGT. J gave up 0 bases and V 3 bases, and 5 bases lay outside the gene matches. The CDR3 length is 17 residues. As DNA, the CDR3 is TGTGCCAGCAGTGATCTAGCGGGAGCGGGCTCCTACAATGAGCAGTTCTTC. Encoded protein: CASSDLAGAGSYNEQFF.

This chain connects TRBV12-3 or TRBV12-4 to TRBJ2-7; 8 positions agree with TRBD1. V lost 5 bases, J lost 3 bases, and 6 bases stayed unmatched. The CDR3 loop spans 14 amino acids. In DNA, the CDR3 is TGTGCCAGCAGTCAGACAGGGGTCTACTACGAGCAGTACTTC. This encodes CASSQTGVYYEQYF.

There are many counts of this clonotype. CDR3 sequence reads: CATASRATYEQYF. The CDR3, as DNA: TGTGCCACCGCATCCAGGGCTACCTACGAGCAGTACTTC. The rearrangement joins TRBV18 to TRBJ2-7; a weak D match, TRBD1 (5 bases). The CDR3 sequence is 13 residues long. From germline, CDR1 is KGHSH and CDR2 LQKENI. V gave up 10 bases and J gave up 2 bases, with 15 bases separating them. The variable domain in full, completed from reference TRBV18 and TRBJ2-7, reads NAGVMQNPRHLVRRRGQEARLRCSPMKGHSHVYWYRQLPEEGLKFMVYLQKENIIDESGMPKERFSAEFPKEGPSILRIQQVVRGDSAAYFCATASRATYEQYFGPGTRLTVT.

The rearrangement joins TRBV20-1 to TRBJ1-1; D might be TRBD1 (5 bases). The CDR3 is made up of 12 amino acids. Germline CDR1 reads DFQATT; CDR2 reads SNEGSKA (reference sequence). The DNA for the CDR3 is TGCAGCGCCTCGGGGCAGACTACTGAAGCTTTCTTT. As protein: CSASGQTTEAFF.

This clonotype was recorded at least ten times. V gene TRBV7-2 combines with J gene TRBJ2-3; the D is unclear. The V end lost 7 bases, the J end lost 2 bases, and 13 bases lay between the germline ends. There are 14 residues in the CDR3. Germline values: CDR1 SGHTA, CDR2 FQGNSA. DNA of the CDR3: TGTGCCAGCAAAACGCAGCAGAACACAGATACGCAGTATTTT. Translation gives CASKTQQNTDTQYF.

This chain joins TRBV6-1 and TRBJ2-5; TRBD1 aligns across 7 bases. V lost 8 bases and J lost 3; bases outside the gene matches: 18. This CDR3 region has 17 residues. The germline V gene encodes CDR1 MNHNS and CDR2 SASEGT. The CDR3 DNA sequence: TGTGCCAGCGCGACAGGGAAGAAGACAACCGTCAAAGAGACCCAGTACTTC. Translation gives CASATGKKTTVKETQYF.

The chain uses TRBV11-2 and TRBJ2-3, with D perhaps TRBD1 or TRBD2 (5 bases each). Germline loops: CDR1 SGHAT, CDR2 FQNNGV. Deletions cut 0 bases from V and 2 bases from J, with 15 bases between. The CDR3 spans 17 residues. DNA for the CDR3: TGTGCCAGCAGCTTAGATCGCCCGGGACGAAACACAGATACGCAGTATTTT. Translation gives CASSLDRPGRNTDTQYF. The full variable domain, completed using reference TRBV11-2 and TRBJ2-3, is EAGVAQSPRYKIIEKRQSVAFWCNPISGHATLYWYQQILGQGPKLLIQFQNNGVVDDSQLPKDRFSAERLKGVDSTLKIQPAKLEDSAVYLCASSLDRPGRNTDTQYFGPGTRLTVL.

There are many counts of this clonotype. The chain carries TRBV20-1 and TRBJ2-1, with 13 bases that match TRBD2. The CDR3 totals 16 residues. CDR1 and CDR2 (germline): DFQATT, SNEGSKA (reference sequence). V shed 3 bases and J 2 bases; nucleotides not matched to a gene: 4. CDR3 sequence: CSARGGLAGAYNEQFF. The CDR3 DNA follows: TGCAGTGCTAGGGGAGGACTAGCGGGAGCCTACAATGAGCAGTTCTTC.

This clonotype was seen repeatedly, ten times or more. The rearrangement links TRBV10-3 to TRBJ2-1; D remains ambiguous. This CDR3 contains 14 residues. The germline V gene encodes CDR1 ENHRY and CDR2 SYGVKD. V was trimmed by 0 bases and J by 9 bases, leaving 12 bases between them. The DNA for the CDR3 is TGTGCCATCAGTGAGTCAGGGCGGACCAGTGAGCAGTTCTTC. Protein product: CAISESGRTSEQFF.

Notes on this clonotype: At one end the junction does not follow the germline gene, possibly because of a read error. This chain uses TRBV20-1 with TRBJ1-5; the match to TRBD1 covers 10 bases. This CDR3 contains 16 residues. Germline assignment: CDR1 DFQATT and CDR2 SNEGSKA (reference sequence). The DNA of the CDR3 is TGCTGTGCTAGAGATTCAGGGACAGGGGTCAATCAGCCCCAGCATTTT. Translation gives CCARDSGTGVNQPQHF.

This clonotype was recorded many times. The rearrangement uses TRBV4-3 and TRBJ2-1; 10 bases align to TRBD2. The CDR3 sequence is 16 residues long. From germline, CDR1 is LGHNA and CDR2 YSLEER. V gave up 0 bases and J gave up 8 bases; unmatched junction bases: 7. The CDR3 protein is CASSQEALAGSYEQFF. The CDR3 nucleotides are TGCGCCAGCAGCCAAGAGGCACTAGCGGGATCCTATGAGCAGTTCTTC.

About this clonotype: A clone one base away is much larger, so this may be a read error. The genes are TRBV5-1 and TRBJ2-2; 11 nucleotides align to TRBD2. Germline CDR1 is SGHRS and CDR2 is YFSETQ. The CDR3 is 14 residues long. The CDR3 DNA reads as TGCGCCACCAGCCGGGGACTAGCGGACGGGGAGCTGTTTTTT. It translates to CATSRGLADGELFF.

The table lists this clonotype with many counts. The J gene is TRBJ1-6, the V gene TRBV10-3; D is unresolved. The CDR3 length is 13 residues. Trimming removed 8 bases from V and 8 bases from J, with 13 bases in between. Germline V gives CDR1 ENHRY, CDR2 SYGVKD. The CDR3 sequence is CAIGVESDSPLHF. CDR3 nucleotide sequence: TGTGCCATCGGGGTGGAGTCTGATTCACCCCTCCACTTT.

This clonotype was counted many times. The chain carries TRBV20-1 and TRBJ2-2; either TRBD1 or TRBD2 may fit D (5 bases each). Germline CDR1 is DFQATT and CDR2 is SNEGSKA (reference sequence). V was pared by 6 bases and J by 4 bases, with 12 bases between. The CDR3 length is 13 residues. This chain's CDR3 is CSAASRGTGELFF. As DNA, the CDR3 is TGCAGTGCCGCGTCGAGGGGCACCGGGGAGCTGTTTTTT.

J is TRBJ1-5 and V is TRBV20-1; D remains ambiguous. This CDR3 region has 15 residues. V was clipped by 3 bases and J by 1 base, with 13 bases between them. CDR1 and CDR2 from the germline V gene are DFQATT and SNEGSKA (reference sequence). The CDR3 region is CSARDPRESNQPQHF. CDR3 sequence (DNA): TGCAGTGCTAGGGACCCTCGGGAAAGCAATCAGCCCCAGCATTTT.

This rearrangement joins TRBV20-1 to TRBJ1-4; D might be TRBD1 (5 bases). The length of the CDR3 is 13 residues. Germline V gene data show CDR1 as DFQATT and CDR2 as SNEGSKA (reference sequence). The V end lost 6 bases, the J end lost 0 bases, and 8 bases lay between the germline ends. The chain's CDR3 is CSARGATNEKLFF. The CDR3 region has the DNA TGCAGTGCCCGGGGGGCAACTAATGAAAAACTGTTTTTT.

This clonotype was seen ten or more times. V gene TRBV5-1 combines with J gene TRBJ1-1; the D is unclear. Trimming took 0 bases from V and 4 from J, leaving 10 bases between them. The germline V gene encodes CDR1 SGHRS and CDR2 YFSETQ. The CDR3 extends over 14 amino acids. The CDR3 coding sequence is TGCGCCAGCAGCTTGGGCTCCGGGGTCACTGAAGCTTTCTTT. This sequence encodes CASSLGSGVTEAFF.

This clonotype was detected many times. V is TRBV20-1 and J is TRBJ2-1; 7 bases agree with TRBD2. This CDR3 region has 15 residues. Germline lookup yields CDR1 DFQATT and CDR2 SNEGSKA (reference sequence). After removal of 4 bases from V and 6 bases from J, the junction contained 12 bases not matched to a gene. The CDR3, as DNA: TGCAGTGCTACAGGGACTACCCGCGATCCCAATGAGCAGTTCTTC. It is translated as CSATGTTRDPNEQFF.